The TCR beta chain described here comes from a study of CD8 T cells in Susac syndrome. From germline, CDR1 is SQVTM and CDR2 ANQGSEA. The CDR3 loop spans 13 amino acids. V was shortened by 7 bases and J by 5 bases, with 14 bases between the two germline ends. The authors reverse transcribed 0.5 to 1 ug RNA with random hexamers. One entry per CDR3 protein results from TCRdb running MiXCR on the immunoSEQ multiplex PCR reads. The data hold around 280,000 distinct CDR3 sequences, with 80% to 90% observed a single time. General study points: It was acknowledged in the study that the number of individuals who were included in its TCR sequencing and HLA analysis was relatively small.

In the multiple sclerosis control group, patients were treatment-naive and had stable or active relapsing-remitting disease. Comments on this clonotype: Its antigen is undetermined.

V is TRBV29-1 and J is TRBJ2-2; a possible D gene is TRBD2 (7 bases). The clonotype comes from a human donor with multiple sclerosis. Material: CD8+ T cells from PBMCs. CDR3 loop: CSGEGQGTGELFF. The CDR3 DNA follows: TGCAGCGGGGAGGGCCAGGGGACCGGGGAGCTGTTTTTT.